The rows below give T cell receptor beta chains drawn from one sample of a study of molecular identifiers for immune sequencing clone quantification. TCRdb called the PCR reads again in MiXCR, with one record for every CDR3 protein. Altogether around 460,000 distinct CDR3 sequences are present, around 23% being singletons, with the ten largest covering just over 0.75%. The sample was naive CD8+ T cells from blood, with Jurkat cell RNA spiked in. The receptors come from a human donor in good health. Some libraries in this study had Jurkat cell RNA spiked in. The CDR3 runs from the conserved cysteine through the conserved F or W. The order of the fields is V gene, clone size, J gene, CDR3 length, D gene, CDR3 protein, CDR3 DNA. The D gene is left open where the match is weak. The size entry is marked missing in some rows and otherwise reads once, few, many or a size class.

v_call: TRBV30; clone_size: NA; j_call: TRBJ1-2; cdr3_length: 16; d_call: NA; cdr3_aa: CAWSSNRHPDQHGYTF; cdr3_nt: TGTGCCTGGAGTTCCAACCGACATCCAGACCAGCATGGCTACACCTTC
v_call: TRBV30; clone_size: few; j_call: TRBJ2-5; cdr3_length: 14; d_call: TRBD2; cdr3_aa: CAWSSGLAEETQYF; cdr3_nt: TGTGCCTGGAGTTCTGGCCTAGCGGAAGAGACCCAGTACTTC
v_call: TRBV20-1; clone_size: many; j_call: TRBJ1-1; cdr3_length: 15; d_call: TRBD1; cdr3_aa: CSAREMTGGQTEAFF; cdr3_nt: TGCAGTGCTAGAGAGATGACAGGGGGCCAAACTGAAGCTTTCTTT
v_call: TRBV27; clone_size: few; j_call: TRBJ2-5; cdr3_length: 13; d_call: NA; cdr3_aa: CASSSGREETQYF; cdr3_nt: TGTGCCAGCAGTTCGGGAAGAGAAGAGACCCAGTACTTC
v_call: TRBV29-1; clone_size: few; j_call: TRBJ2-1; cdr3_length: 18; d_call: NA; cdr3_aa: CSVVGGGRGGPGYNEQFF; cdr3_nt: TGCAGCGTTGTGGGGGGGGGCAGGGGAGGCCCAGGCTACAATGAGCAGTTCTTC
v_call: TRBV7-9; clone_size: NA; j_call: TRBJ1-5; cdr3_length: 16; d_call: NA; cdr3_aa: CASCSGHTSSNQPQHF; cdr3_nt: TGTGCCAGCTGCTCCGGACATACTTCTAGCAATCAGCCCCAGCATTTT
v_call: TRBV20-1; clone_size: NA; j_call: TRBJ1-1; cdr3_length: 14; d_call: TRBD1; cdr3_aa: CSAPGQGLTTEAFF; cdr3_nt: TGCAGTGCACCTGGACAGGGTTTAACAACTGAAGCTTTCTTT
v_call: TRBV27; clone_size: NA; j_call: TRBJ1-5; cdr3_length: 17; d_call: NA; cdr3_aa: CASSSHWTESSNQPQHF; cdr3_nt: TGTGCCAGCAGTTCCCACTGGACAGAATCTAGCAATCAGCCCCAGCATTTT
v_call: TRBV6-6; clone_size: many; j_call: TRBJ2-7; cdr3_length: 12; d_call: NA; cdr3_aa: CASQGGSYEQYF; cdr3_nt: TGTGCCAGCCAGGGGGGGTCCTACGAGCAGTACTTC
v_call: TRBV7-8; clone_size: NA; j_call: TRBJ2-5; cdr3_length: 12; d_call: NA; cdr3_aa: CASSLVMETQYF; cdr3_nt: TGTGCCAGCAGCTTAGTTATGGAGACCCAGTACTTC
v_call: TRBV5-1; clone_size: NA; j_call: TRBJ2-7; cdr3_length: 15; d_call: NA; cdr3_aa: CASSLGLWGSYEQYF; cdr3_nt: TGCGCCAGCAGCCTGGGACTCTGGGGCTCCTACGAGCAGTACTTC
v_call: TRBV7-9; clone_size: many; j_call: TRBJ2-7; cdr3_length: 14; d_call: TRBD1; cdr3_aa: CASSPGQISDEQYF; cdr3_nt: TGTGCCAGCAGCCCGGGACAGATCTCCGACGAGCAGTACTTC
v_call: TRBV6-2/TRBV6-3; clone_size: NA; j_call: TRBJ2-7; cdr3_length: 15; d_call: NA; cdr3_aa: CASSEISGQLYEQYF; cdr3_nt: TGTGCCAGCAGCGAAATCTCGGGACAACTCTACGAGCAGTACTTC
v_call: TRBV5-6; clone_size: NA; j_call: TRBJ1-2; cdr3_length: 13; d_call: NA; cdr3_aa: CASSLEVSYRYTF; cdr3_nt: TGTGCCAGCAGCTTGGAGGTCAGCTATCGCTACACCTTC
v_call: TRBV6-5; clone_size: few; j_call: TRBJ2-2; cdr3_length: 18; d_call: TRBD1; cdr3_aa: CASSYGDRGHANTGELFF; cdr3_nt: TGTGCCAGCAGTTACGGGGACAGGGGGCACGCGAACACCGGGGAGCTGTTTTTT
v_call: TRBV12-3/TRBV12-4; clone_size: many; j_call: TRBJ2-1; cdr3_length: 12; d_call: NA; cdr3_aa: CASSLRVDEQFF; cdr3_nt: TGTGCCAGCAGTTTAAGAGTGGATGAGCAGTTCTTC
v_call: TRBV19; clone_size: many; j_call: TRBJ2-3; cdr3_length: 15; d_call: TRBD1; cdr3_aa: CASSLPGQSTDTQYF; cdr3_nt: TGTGCCAGTAGTTTACCGGGACAGAGTACAGATACGCAGTATTTT
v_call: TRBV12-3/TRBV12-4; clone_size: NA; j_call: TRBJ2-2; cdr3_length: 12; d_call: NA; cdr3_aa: CATSQGTGGLFF; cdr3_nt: TGTGCCACCTCACAGGGAACCGGGGGGCTGTTTTTT
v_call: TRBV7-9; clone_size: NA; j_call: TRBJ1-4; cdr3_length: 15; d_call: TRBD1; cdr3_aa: CASSPPGTEGEKLFF; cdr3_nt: TGTGCCAGCAGCCCCCCCGGGACAGAGGGTGAAAAACTGTTTTTT
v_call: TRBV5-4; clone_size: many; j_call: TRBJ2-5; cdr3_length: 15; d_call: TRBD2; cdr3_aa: CASSGGTRGQETQYF; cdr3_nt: TGTGCCAGCAGCGGCGGGACTAGGGGTCAAGAGACCCAGTACTTC
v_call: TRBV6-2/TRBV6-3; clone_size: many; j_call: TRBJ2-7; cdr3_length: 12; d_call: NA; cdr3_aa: CASSPGRIEQYF; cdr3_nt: TGTGCCAGCAGTCCGGGACGTATCGAGCAGTACTTC
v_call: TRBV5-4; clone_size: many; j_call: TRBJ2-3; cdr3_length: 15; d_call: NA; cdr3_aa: CASSREGYYTDTQYF; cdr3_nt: TGTGCCAGCAGCCGAGAGGGATATTACACAGATACGCAGTATTTT
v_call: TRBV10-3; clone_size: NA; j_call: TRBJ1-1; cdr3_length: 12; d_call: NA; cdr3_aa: CAISTEDTEAFF; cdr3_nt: TGTGCCATCAGTACAGAGGACACTGAAGCTTTCTTT
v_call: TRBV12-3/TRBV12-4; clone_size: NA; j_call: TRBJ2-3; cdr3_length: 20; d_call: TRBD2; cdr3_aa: CASTTPFSSGDKVSTDTQYF; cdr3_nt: TGTGCCAGCACTACTCCCTTTTCTAGCGGGGATAAAGTAAGCACAGATACGCAGTATTTT
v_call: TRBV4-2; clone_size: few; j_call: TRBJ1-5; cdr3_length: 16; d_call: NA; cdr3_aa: CASSQDRLTDNQPQHF; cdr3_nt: TGTGCCAGCAGCCAAGACCGGCTAACAGACAATCAGCCCCAGCATTTT
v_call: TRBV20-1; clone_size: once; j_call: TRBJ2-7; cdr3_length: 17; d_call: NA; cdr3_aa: CSARDGGGRSSSYEQYF; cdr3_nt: TGCAGTGCTAGAGATGGGGGTGGGCGTTCTTCCTCCTACGAGCAGTACTTC
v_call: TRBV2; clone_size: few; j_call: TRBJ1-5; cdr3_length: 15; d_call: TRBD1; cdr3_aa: CASSNVDRETQPQHF; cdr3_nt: TGTGCCAGCAGTAACGTGGACAGGGAGACTCAGCCCCAGCATTTT
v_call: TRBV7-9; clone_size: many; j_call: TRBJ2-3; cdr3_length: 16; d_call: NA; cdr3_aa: CASSTRTAGVLDTQYF; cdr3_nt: TGTGCCAGCAGCACCCGGACAGCTGGGGTTTTGGATACGCAGTATTTT
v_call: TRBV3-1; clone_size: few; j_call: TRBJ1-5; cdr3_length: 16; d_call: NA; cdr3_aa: CASSQGTSSSSQPQHF; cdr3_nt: TGTGCCAGCAGCCAAGGGACGTCCTCATCATCTCAGCCCCAGCATTTT
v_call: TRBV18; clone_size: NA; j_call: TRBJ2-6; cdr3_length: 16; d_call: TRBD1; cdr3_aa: CASSTGVYSGANVLTF; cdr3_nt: TGTGCCAGCTCGACAGGGGTCTACTCTGGGGCCAACGTCCTGACTTTC
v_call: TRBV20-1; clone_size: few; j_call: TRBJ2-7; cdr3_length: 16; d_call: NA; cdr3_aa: CSARDVRAHHPYEQYF; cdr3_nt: TGCAGTGCAAGAGATGTAAGGGCTCACCACCCCTACGAGCAGTACTTC
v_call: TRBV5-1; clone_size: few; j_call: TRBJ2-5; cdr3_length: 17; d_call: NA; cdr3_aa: CASSLNLGTPNQETQYF; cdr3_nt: TGCGCCAGCAGCTTAAACCTCGGGACACCGAACCAAGAGACCCAGTACTTC
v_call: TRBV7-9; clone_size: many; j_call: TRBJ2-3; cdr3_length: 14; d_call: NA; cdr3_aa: CASSFDSGTDTQYF; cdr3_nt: TGTGCCAGCAGCTTCGACAGCGGCACAGATACGCAGTATTTT
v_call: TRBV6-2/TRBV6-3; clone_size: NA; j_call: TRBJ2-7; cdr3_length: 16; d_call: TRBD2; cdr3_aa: CASSLSRLAGVYEQYF; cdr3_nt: TGTGCCAGCAGTCTCTCAAGACTAGCGGGAGTCTACGAGCAGTACTTC
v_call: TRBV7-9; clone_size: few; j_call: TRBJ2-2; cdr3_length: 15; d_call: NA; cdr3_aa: CASSFSGTDTGELFF; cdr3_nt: TGTGCCAGCAGCTTCTCGGGGACCGACACCGGGGAGCTGTTTTTT
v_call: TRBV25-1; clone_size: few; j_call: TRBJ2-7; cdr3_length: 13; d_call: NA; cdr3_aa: CASSEGISVEQYF; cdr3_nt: TGTGCCAGCAGTGAGGGGATCAGCGTGGAGCAGTACTTC
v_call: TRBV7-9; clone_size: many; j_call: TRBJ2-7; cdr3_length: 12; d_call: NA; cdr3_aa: CASSPYSYEQYF; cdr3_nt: TGTGCCAGCAGCCCCTACTCCTACGAGCAGTACTTC
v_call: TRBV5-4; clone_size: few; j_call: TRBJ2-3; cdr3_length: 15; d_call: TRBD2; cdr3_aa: CASSPSGADTDTQYF; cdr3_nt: TGTGCCAGCAGTCCGAGCGGGGCCGACACAGATACGCAGTATTTT
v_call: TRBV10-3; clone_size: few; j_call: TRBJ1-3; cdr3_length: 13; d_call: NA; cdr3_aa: CATLGISGNTIYF; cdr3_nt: TGTGCCACCCTTGGGATCTCTGGAAACACCATATATTTT
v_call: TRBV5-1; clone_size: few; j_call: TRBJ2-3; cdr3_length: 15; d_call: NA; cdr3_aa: CASSFWGASADTQYF; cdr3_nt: TGCGCCAGCAGCTTTTGGGGGGCGAGTGCAGATACGCAGTATTTT